The 25 T cell receptor beta chains presented below share a single source sample, sequenced in a study of T cells in Graves' hyperthyroidism and ophthalmopathy. RNA transcripts yielded amplified TCR beta CDR3 regions. The HTBI primer set served for first-round RT-PCR of the TCR CDR3. MiXCR, run by TCRdb on the multiplex PCR reads, gives a single entry per CDR3 protein. The table includes 700,000 or so distinct CDR3 sequences, about 16% detected once. The sample was blood. The receptors were sampled from a man between 18 and 29 years old with Graves' hyperthyroidism.

In its sample, this clonotype was seen a few times. V and J are TRBV4-2 and TRBJ2-5, with TRBD1 identical over 7 bases. Germline V gene sequence: CDR1 LGHNA, CDR2 YNFKEQ. J was trimmed by 5 bases and V by 0 bases; bases with no gene match: 6. The CDR3 length is 15 residues. The CDR3 nucleotides are TGTGCCAGCAGCCAAGAAACAGGGGTGGGGGAGACCCAGTACTTC. It is translated as CASSQETGVGETQYF.

This chain uses TRBV20-1 with TRBJ1-5; TRBD1 might be the D (6 bases). Per the germline V gene, CDR1 is DFQATT and CDR2 is SNEGSKA (reference sequence). V was cut by 2 bases and J by 4 bases, with 15 bases left in between. The CDR3 is made up of 15 amino acids. The CDR3 sequence is CSARRTGQINQPQHF. In nucleotides, the CDR3 is TGCAGTGCTAGACGGACCGGACAGATAAATCAGCCCCAGCATTTT.

The CDR3 protein is CASSLDRSSRETQYF. The CDR3 DNA is TGTGCCAGCAGCTTAGATCGGAGTAGCCGAGAGACCCAGTACTTC. V and J are TRBV11-3 and TRBJ2-5; D not certain. Germline assignment: CDR1 SGHNT and CDR2 YENEEA. Trimming pared 0 bases from V and 4 bases from J, leaving 12 bases between. The CDR3 runs 15 residues.

This clonotype was observed a handful of times. The V gene is TRBV4-1, the J gene TRBJ2-7; D might be TRBD1 (6 bases). Germline CDR1 is MGHRA and CDR2 is YSYEKL. The ends were cut back, 3 bases at V and 1 base at J, with 10 bases in the middle. This CDR3 is built from 14 residues. The CDR3, as DNA: TGCGCCAGCAGCCAGTCGACAGGTTCCTACGAGCAGTACTTC. Translation gives CASSQSTGSYEQYF.

The chain couples TRBV24-1 to TRBJ2-7; TRBD1 matches at 12 bases. With 5 bases clipped from V and 5 bases from J, the junction kept 12 bases outside the gene matches. The germline gives CDR1 KGHDR, CDR2 SFDVKD. This CDR3 comprises 17 residues. Here the CDR3 reads CATSVAPGQGAPNEQYF. DNA of the CDR3: TGTGCCACCAGTGTTGCCCCGGGACAGGGGGCTCCGAACGAGCAGTACTTC.

J is TRBJ1-2 and V is TRBV5-1, with 9 bases aligning to TRBD1. Trimming cost V 3 bases and J 6 bases; bases outside gene matches: 6. Looked up from germline, CDR1 is SGHRS and CDR2 is YFSETQ. This CDR3 is built from 14 residues. Here the CDR3 DNA reads TGCGCCAGCAGCTGGACCGGGACAGGGAATGGCTACACCTTC. Protein: CASSWTGTGNGYTF.

This clonotype was observed a few times. The rearrangement uses TRBV9 and TRBJ1-5; D may be TRBD1 (6 bases). V was clipped by 7 bases and J by 6 bases, with 17 bases between them. The CDR3 loop spans 14 amino acids. Germline V gene lookup returns CDR1 SGDLS and CDR2 YYNGEE. CDR3 amino acids: CASGTGTSFQPQHF. As DNA, the CDR3 is TGTGCCAGCGGCACCGGGACATCTTTTCAGCCCCAGCATTTT.

The chain links TRBV6-1 to TRBJ1-6; no firm D call. Germline V gene lookup returns CDR1 MNHNS and CDR2 SASEGT. Trimming shortened V by 2 bases and J by 5 bases, and 19 bases separated the two germline ends. The CDR3 contains 18 residues. The CDR3 is CASSETNARRTDNSPLHF. The CDR3 nucleotides are TGTGCCAGCAGTGAAACGAACGCCCGAAGGACCGATAATTCACCCCTCCACTTT.

This clonotype was observed at least ten times. The J gene is TRBJ2-3, the V gene TRBV7-9, with TRBD1 as a possible D gene (6 bases). The V gene lost 5 bases and the J gene lost 10 bases, with 13 bases spanning the gap. CDR3 length: 12 residues. CDR1 SEHNR and CDR2 FQNEAQ come from the germline V gene (reference sequence). CDR3 bases: TGTGCCAGCAGCCAGGGGACCCACCCGCAGTATTTT. It is translated as CASSQGTHPQYF. Full variable domain (outside the CDR3, taken from reference TRBV7-9 and TRBJ2-3): DTGVSQNPRHKITKRGQNVTFRCDPISEHNRLYWYRQTLGQGPEFLTYFQNEAQLEKSRLLSDRFSAERPKGSFSTLEIQRTEQGDSAMYLCASSQGTHPQYFGPGTRLTVL.

There are a few counts of this clonotype. The chain combines TRBV10-1 with TRBJ1-2, with D tentatively TRBD1 (6 bases). The CDR3 is 13 residues long. Trimming removed 3 bases from V and 8 bases from J, with 13 bases in between. The germline V gene has CDR1 WNHNN and CDR2 SYGVQD (reference sequence). Written as DNA, the CDR3 is TGCGCCAGCAGTGAAGACAGGTATCGAGGCTACACCTTC. It encodes CASSEDRYRGYTF.

The V and J genes are TRBV5-1 and TRBJ2-5; D could derive from TRBD1 or TRBD2 (5 bases each). This CDR3 comprises 14 residues. CDR1 is SGHRS, CDR2 YFSETQ, per germline. V lost 7 bases and J 4 bases, leaving 17 bases between the germline ends. This CDR3 reads CASRRAQGRETQYF. CDR3 DNA: TGCGCCAGCCGGCGGGCCCAGGGAAGAGAGACCCAGTACTTC.

This chain joins TRBV6-1 and TRBJ1-5, with a tentative D call TRBD1 (6 bases). Germline CDR1 MNHNS, CDR2 SASEGT. The CDR3 sequence is 14 residues long. V was pared by 1 base and J by 5 bases, with 9 bases between. CDR3 in amino acids: CASSEGTAHQPQHF. The CDR3 DNA reads as TGTGCCAGCAGTGAAGGGACAGCTCATCAGCCCCAGCATTTT.

This clonotype has ten or more counts. The V call is TRBV11-2, the J call TRBJ2-7; D possibly corresponds to TRBD1 (6 bases). The ends were cut back, 5 bases at V and 7 bases at J, with 15 bases in the middle. Germline V lookup: CDR1 SGHAT, CDR2 FQNNGV. The CDR3 runs 13 residues. CDR3 in amino acids: CASSPSQGREQYF. Written as DNA, the CDR3 is TGTGCCAGCAGCCCATCTCAGGGGCGTGAGCAGTACTTC.

This clonotype was detected only once. This chain uses TRBV4-3 with TRBJ1-1, with a weak D call TRBD1 (6 bases). CDR3 length: 16 amino acids. In germline, CDR1 is LGHNA, CDR2 YSLEER. V was clipped by 2 bases and J by 5 bases, with 18 bases between them. This chain's CDR3 is CASSQPGVGLRTEAFF. The CDR3 DNA reads as TGCGCCAGCAGCCAACCAGGGGTTGGTCTGAGGACTGAAGCTTTCTTT.

This clonotype was detected a few times. The chain is built from TRBV5-4 and TRBJ2-7, with unresolved D. V lost 1 base, J lost 0 bases, and 8 bases lay in between. This CDR3 comprises 14 residues. CDR1 and CDR2 (germline): SGHNT, YYREEE (reference sequence). CDR3 DNA sequence: TGTGCCAGCAGCTTGTCTATACACTCCTACGAGCAGTACTTC. This translates into CASSLSIHSYEQYF. Full variable domain (remainder filled in from reference TRBV5-4 and TRBJ2-7): ETGVTQSPTHLIKTRGQQVTLRCSSQSGHNTVSWYQQALGQGPQFIFQYYREEENGRGNFPPRFSGLQFPNYSSELNVNALELDDSALYLCASSLSIHSYEQYFGPGTRLTVT.

This clonotype was detected many times. This chain uses TRBV28 with TRBJ2-3, with D possibly being TRBD2 (6 bases). Germline CDR1 and CDR2: MDHEN and SYDVKM. The V end lost 4 bases, the J end lost 10 bases, and 18 bases lay between the germline ends. The CDR3 consists of 14 residues. CDR3 sequence reads: CASSSSGYRFAQYF. The CDR3 nucleotides are TGTGCCAGCAGTTCAAGCGGGTACCGATTCGCGCAGTATTTT.

This rearrangement joins TRBV7-3 to TRBJ2-1; D possibly matches TRBD1 or TRBD2 (5 bases each). V gave up 5 bases and J gave up 8 bases, with 22 bases separating them. The germline V gene has CDR1 SGHTA and CDR2 FQGTGA. CDR3 length: 16 amino acids. The CDR3 loop is CASSLGVGASGYEQFF. Here the CDR3 DNA reads TGTGCCAGCAGCCTAGGGGTAGGGGCGAGCGGCTATGAGCAGTTCTTC.

This clonotype has at least ten counts. The chain uses TRBV2 and TRBJ1-2; a possible D gene is TRBD1 (6 bases). The V end was cut by 8 bases, the J end by 3 bases, with 16 bases between. The CDR3 covers 14 residues. Germline-derived CDR1 and CDR2 are SNHLY and FYNNEI. In DNA form, the CDR3 reads TGTGCCAGCGGGGGGCCCGGATGGGACTATGGCTACACCTTC. The encoded protein is CASGGPGWDYGYTF.

A word on this clonotype: A much more abundant neighbour one base away suggests this may be a read error. The V call is TRBV12-3 or TRBV12-4, the J call TRBJ2-1; D unresolved. Trimming stripped 3 bases from V and 6 bases from J, with 15 bases between. This CDR3 contains 15 residues. The CDR3 nucleotides read TGTGCCAGCAGTTTTATCTCAGAAAAAAGCAATGAGCAGTTCTTC. Translating gives CASSFISEKSNEQFF.

This rearrangement joins TRBV28 to TRBJ2-7; D is undetermined. The CDR3 spans 13 residues. V was pared by 5 bases and J by 2 bases, with 10 bases between. Germline V gives CDR1 MDHEN, CDR2 SYDVKM. As DNA, the CDR3 is TGTGCCAGCAGTCCCTCCCCCGCCTACGAGCAGTACTTC. This sequence encodes CASSPSPAYEQYF.

Ten or more counts support this clonotype. The chain uses TRBV6-2 or TRBV6-3 and TRBJ2-3, with D possibly matching TRBD1 (5 bases). Trimming took off 0 bases at V and 3 bases at J, with 19 bases between the two ends. In germline, CDR1 is MNHEY, CDR2 SVGEGT. The CDR3 length is 18 residues. This CDR3 is CASSYSTRLTDRTDTQYF. The CDR3 DNA is TGTGCCAGCAGTTACTCGACCCGCCTGACAGATCGTACAGATACGCAGTATTTT.

The chain couples TRBV20-1 to TRBJ2-7; 12 nucleotides match TRBD2. CDR1 and CDR2 (germline): DFQATT, SNEGSKA (reference sequence). V shed 2 bases and J 4 bases; nucleotides not matched to a gene: 9. This CDR3 region has 16 residues. The CDR3 here is CSARSSTSGSMYEQYF. The CDR3 bases are TGCAGTGCTAGATCCTCGACTAGCGGGAGTATGTACGAGCAGTACTTC.

This clonotype has more than one count but fewer than ten. One junction end disagrees with the germline gene, perhaps due to a read error. V usage is TRBV27 and J usage is TRBJ2-2; TRBD2 matches 8 bases. Germline V gene sequence: CDR1 MNHEY, CDR2 SMNVEV (reference sequence). The CDR3 spans 18 residues. For the CDR3, the DNA is TGTGCCAGCAAAAAGCCCGGGGCTAGCGGGTCGAACACCGGGGAGCTGCTTTTT. This codes for CASKKPGASGSNTGELLF.

This clonotype appeared a few times. V usage is TRBV5-1 and J usage is TRBJ2-3, with a weak D call TRBD2 (7 bases). This CDR3 has 15 amino acids. Germline assignment: CDR1 SGHRS and CDR2 YFSETQ. V lost 4 bases to trimming and J lost 1 base, with 13 bases between them. This chain's CDR3 is CASSEGRGGTDTQYF. In nucleotides, the CDR3 is TGCGCCAGCAGCGAAGGGAGGGGGGGCACAGATACGCAGTATTTT. Full variable domain (missing parts from reference TRBV5-1 and TRBJ2-3): KAGVTQTPRYLIKTRGQQVTLSCSPISGHRSVSWYQQTPGQGLQFLFEYFSETQRNKGNFPGRFSGRQFSNSRSEMNVSTLELGDSALYLCASSEGRGGTDTQYFGPGTRLTVL.

The table lists this clonotype with a few counts. V is TRBV4-3 and J is TRBJ2-2; perhaps D is TRBD1 or TRBD2 (5 bases each). Between the trimmed V and J ends, which lost 0 bases and 1 base, there was a span of 6 bases. The CDR3 loop spans 15 amino acids. Germline CDR1 LGHNA, CDR2 YSLEER. CDR3 loop: CASSQDGGNTGELFF. Here the CDR3 DNA reads TGCGCCAGCAGCCAAGATGGGGGGAACACCGGGGAGCTGTTTTTT.